A single sample gave rise to the 27 T cell receptor beta chains below, sequenced in a study of OX40 agonist ivuxolimab in advanced cancers. Clones were sequenced by immunoSEQ multiplex PCR, and TCRdb holds only the in-frame ones, with some missing. The data contain 8,500 to 10,000 clones, roughly 90% of them singletons. The source was CD4+ or CD8+ T cells sorted from blood, collected in a trial of the OX40 agonist ivuxolimab. The receptors here all came from an adult with an advanced solid tumor such as melanoma, head and neck, liver or kidney cancer.

The J gene is TRBJ1-1, the V gene TRBV5-1; tentative D call: TRBD1 (6 bases). The CDR3 sequence is 14 residues long. Germline CDR1 is SGHRS and CDR2 is YFSETQ. With 1 base removed from V and 2 bases from J, the gap between germline ends came to 9 bases. This chain's CDR3 is CASSLLQGNTEAFF. The CDR3 bases are TGCGCCAGCAGCTTGTTACAGGGAAACACTGAAGCTTTCTTT. The full variable domain, its missing parts supplied by reference TRBV5-1 and TRBJ1-1, is KAGVTQTPRYLIKTRGQQVTLSCSPISGHRSVSWYQQTPGQGLQFLFEYFSETQRNKGNFPGRFSGRQFSNSRSEMNVSTLELGDSALYLCASSLLQGNTEAFFGQGTRLTVV.

This clone was seen a single time. The chain carries TRBV7-3 and TRBJ2-3; D call uncertain. CDR1 SGHTA and CDR2 FQGTGA come from the germline V gene. This CDR3 contains 14 residues. V lost 2 bases and J lost 1, with 7 bases in between. For the CDR3, the DNA is TGTGCCAGCAGCTTATACCGGGGCACAGATACGCAGTATTTT. Residues: CASSLYRGTDTQYF.

The rearrangement joins TRBV5-6 to TRBJ1-6; 10 bases match TRBD1. V dropped 7 bases and J dropped 6; count of bases not matched to a gene: 10. Germline V gene sequence: CDR1 SGHDT, CDR2 YYEEEE. There are 16 residues in the CDR3. This chain's CDR3 is CASFNRDRGTNSPLHF. The DNA for the CDR3 is TGTGCCAGCTTTAATCGGGACAGGGGTACTAATTCACCCCTCCACTTT.

Only one count was recorded for this clone. The rearrangement links TRBV5-1 to TRBJ2-1; no firm D call. V lost 1 base to trimming and J lost 3 bases, with 5 bases between them. The CDR3 runs 13 residues. Germline CDR1 and CDR2: SGHRS and YFSETQ. The CDR3 coding sequence is TGCGCCAGCAGCTTGCTAGTCTACAATGAGCAGTTCTTC. Protein: CASSLLVYNEQFF.

This rearrangement joins TRBV28 to TRBJ2-7; no reliable D call. V was shortened by 5 bases and J by 3 bases, with 14 bases between the two germline ends. CDR3 length equals 14 residues. Germline loops: CDR1 MDHEN, CDR2 SYDVKM. The CDR3 sequence is CASSPRTSFYEQYF. Here the CDR3 DNA reads TGTGCCAGCAGTCCTCGGACGTCCTTCTACGAGCAGTACTTC.

This clone has just one count. V is TRBV28 and J is TRBJ2-7; 8 bases match TRBD1. The germline V gene has CDR1 MDHEN and CDR2 SYDVKM. V lost 4 bases and J lost 1; bases outside the gene matches: 6. The CDR3 consists of 15 residues. The CDR3 nucleotides read TGTGCCAGCAGTTCCTTAGGACAGGGTTCCTACGAGCAGTACTTC. It is translated as CASSSLGQGSYEQYF.

The chain has TRBV28 and TRBJ1-2; D is unresolved. The germline V and J ends were trimmed by 5 bases and 4 bases, with 5 bases remaining between them. Per the germline V gene, CDR1 is MDHEN and CDR2 is SYDVKM. The CDR3 spans 11 residues. CDR3 nucleotide sequence: TGTGCCAGCAGTGACGTCTATGGCTACACCTTC. Its translation: CASSDVYGYTF.

This chain links TRBV30 with TRBJ2-5; D is ambiguous. The CDR3 has 14 amino acids. Germline V lookup: CDR1 GTSNPN, CDR2 SVGIG (reference sequence). Trimming left V 0 bases short and J 2 bases short, with 10 bases between. CDR3 coding DNA: TGTGCCTGGAGTGTCTCAGTTCGACAAGAGACCCAGTACTTC. Translated: CAWSVSVRQETQYF.

Turning to this clone: The junction departs from the called germline gene at one end, perhaps through a read error. V gene TRBV5-3 combines with J gene TRBJ2-3, with D perhaps TRBD2 (6 bases). TRBV5-3 is an ORF, with its function uncertain. This CDR3 is 14 amino acids long. Here the CDR3 reads CASSLASGTDTQYF. As DNA, the CDR3 is TGTGCCAGCAGCTTGGCTAGCGGCACAGATACGCAGTATTTT.

The V gene is TRBV28, the J gene TRBJ1-2; 10 nucleotides match TRBD1. This CDR3 spans 15 amino acids. Germline V gene lookup returns CDR1 MDHEN and CDR2 SYDVKM. Trimming removed 8 bases from V and 5 bases from J; junction bases left unmatched: 11. For the CDR3, the DNA is TGTGCCAGCGGGAGAACGGACAGGGGGAGATATGGCTACACCTTC. This translates into CASGRTDRGRYGYTF.

With respect to this clone: At one end the junction does not follow the germline gene, possibly because of a read error. The chain employs TRBV6-5 and TRBJ1-5, with 7 bases fitting TRBD1. Germline CDR1 and CDR2: MNHEY and SVGAGI. This CDR3 region has 11 residues. The chain's CDR3 is CASATQGQRFF. In nucleotides, the CDR3 is TGTGCCAGCGCAACCCAGGGACAGAGGTTTTTT.

This chain joins TRBV28 and TRBJ1-1; TRBD1 is a possible D gene (6 bases). V was clipped by 2 bases and J by 7 bases, with 14 bases between them. Germline CDR1 reads MDHEN; CDR2 reads SYDVKM. CDR3 length: 14 residues. The CDR3 is CASSLVQGEGEAFF. The CDR3 DNA is TGTGCCAGCAGTTTAGTACAGGGAGAAGGTGAAGCTTTCTTT. Together with reference TRBV28 and TRBJ1-1, the CDR3 gives the full variable domain: DVKVTQSSRYLVKRTGEKVFLECVQDMDHENMFWYRQDPGLGLRLIYFSYDVKMKEKGDIPEGYSVSREKKERFSLILESASTNQTSMYLCASSLVQGEGEAFFGQGTRLTVV.

The CDR3 coding sequence is TGTGCCAGCAGTCGGGACGGTACTAATGAAAAACTGTTTTTT. Residues: CASSRDGTNEKLFF. This sequence joins TRBV2 and TRBJ1-4; possible D gene TRBD1, 5 bases. The CDR3 is made up of 14 amino acids. V shed 5 bases and J shed 2 bases, with 9 bases lying between them. Germline V gene sequence: CDR1 SNHLY, CDR2 FYNNEI.

The CDR3 loop reads CASSLGRGYEQFF. CDR3 DNA sequence: TGTGCCAGCAGCTTGGGAAGGGGCTATGAGCAGTTCTTC. The chain links TRBV5-8 to TRBJ2-1, with D tentatively TRBD1 (5 bases). The CDR3 is made up of 13 amino acids. V was cut by 0 bases and J by 8 bases, with 9 bases left in between. Per the germline V gene, CDR1 is SGHTS and CDR2 is YDEGEE.

This rearrangement joins TRBV11-2 to TRBJ1-3, with D unresolved. The CDR3 contains 13 residues. Trimming cost V 8 bases and J 1 base, with 9 bases left between them. Germline CDR1 and CDR2: SGHAT and FQNNGV. The CDR3 DNA is TGTGCCAGCTCGGGAGGGTCTGGAAACACCATATATTTT. As protein: CASSGGSGNTIYF.

J is TRBJ1-1 and V is TRBV27; D might be TRBD1 (6 bases). The V end was cut by 5 bases, the J end by 1 base, with 14 bases between. Per germline, CDR1 MNHEY and CDR2 SMNVEV (reference sequence). The CDR3 runs to 15 residues. The CDR3 coding sequence is TGTGCCAGCAGTAACCACAGGGCAGGGAACACTGAAGCTTTCTTT. The encoded protein is CASSNHRAGNTEAFF.

With respect to this clone: Other DNA sequences of this sample code for an identical CDR3. This chain links TRBV6-1 with TRBJ1-5, with D unclear. CDR1 MNHNS and CDR2 SASEGT come from the germline V gene. The CDR3 loop spans 14 amino acids. V lost 3 bases, J lost 0 bases, and 6 bases lay in between. CDR3 in DNA: TGTGCCAGCAGTGACGGGTATAGCAATCAGCCCCAGCATTTT. Its translation: CASSDGYSNQPQHF.

The chain is built from TRBV6-5 and TRBJ2-1; TRBD2 matches at 13 bases. With 6 bases clipped from V and 9 bases from J, the junction kept 8 bases outside the gene matches. Looked up from germline, CDR1 is MNHEY and CDR2 is SVGAGI. This CDR3 comprises 15 residues. CDR3 nucleotides: TGTGCCAGCAGACCTGGGACTAGCGGGACGGGTGAGCAGTTCTTC. This translates into CASRPGTSGTGEQFF.

The rearrangement links TRBV5-6 to TRBJ1-5; 7 nucleotides align to TRBD1. V lost 3 bases and J lost 7; bases outside the gene matches: 7. Germline V lookup: CDR1 SGHDT, CDR2 YYEEEE. The CDR3 loop spans 14 amino acids. CDR3 amino acids: CASSSVTGSQPQHF. The CDR3 DNA reads TGTGCCAGCAGCTCGGTGACAGGGTCCCAGCCCCAGCATTTT.

This clone occurred once. The chain is built from TRBV6-5 and TRBJ1-4; D ambiguous. Trimming removed 5 bases at V and 0 bases at J, with 10 bases between. CDR1 and CDR2 from the germline V gene are MNHEY and SVGAGI. The CDR3 spans 15 residues. The chain's CDR3 is CASSGRRTTNEKLFF. CDR3 coding DNA: TGTGCCAGCAGTGGACGGAGGACAACTAATGAAAAACTGTTTTTT.

The chain joins TRBV7-2 to TRBJ2-3; D is undetermined. The germline V gene has CDR1 SGHTA and CDR2 FQGNSA. Trimming removed 3 bases from V and 2 bases from J, with 9 bases in between. The CDR3 totals 14 residues. The CDR3 spells CASSLDGYTDTQYF. The CDR3 bases are TGTGCCAGCAGCTTGGACGGATACACAGATACGCAGTATTTT.

The chain is built from TRBV5-6 and TRBJ2-5; D possibly corresponds to TRBD2 (5 bases). The CDR3 contains 15 residues. CDR1 is SGHDT, CDR2 YYEEEE, per germline. V gave up 1 base and J gave up 3 bases, with 13 bases separating them. CDR3 nucleotides: TGTGCCAGCAGCTTGAAAAGCGGACCTGAAGAGACCCAGTACTTC. Its protein product is CASSLKSGPEETQYF.

This clone was counted between two and nine times. The chain couples TRBV4-2 to TRBJ2-3; D assignment may be TRBD1 or TRBD2 (5 bases each). Trimming stripped 0 bases from V and 3 bases from J, with 13 bases between. The CDR3 consists of 16 residues. Germline V gene data show CDR1 as LGHNA and CDR2 as YNFKEQ. The CDR3 DNA follows: TGTGCCAGCAGCCAAGATCTGGGGGTAGAAACAGATACGCAGTATTTT. Residues: CASSQDLGVETDTQYF.

The chain joins TRBV7-9 to TRBJ2-2; D assignment may be TRBD1 or TRBD2 (5 bases each). CDR3 size: 15 residues. Trimming removed 4 bases from V and 0 bases from J, with 9 bases in between. From germline, CDR1 is SEHNR and CDR2 FQNEAQ (reference sequence). Here the CDR3 reads CASSWGRTNTGELFF. The DNA for the CDR3 is TGTGCCAGCAGCTGGGGACGGACGAACACCGGGGAGCTGTTTTTT.

This clone showed up just once. The genes are TRBV6-5 and TRBJ1-5; possible D gene TRBD1, 5 bases. The germline CDR1 and CDR2 sequences are MNHEY and SVGAGI. The V end lost 2 bases, the J end lost 1 base, and 6 bases lay between the germline ends. The CDR3 consists of 14 residues. This CDR3 is CASSYRGSNQPQHF. CDR3 bases: TGTGCCAGCAGTTACCGGGGGAGCAATCAGCCCCAGCATTTT.

The V call is TRBV28, the J call TRBJ2-7; possible D gene TRBD2, 5 bases. This CDR3 spans 12 amino acids. In germline, CDR1 is MDHEN, CDR2 SYDVKM. V dropped 7 bases and J dropped 5 bases, with 12 bases sitting between them. The CDR3, as DNA: TGTGCCAGCACTGTAGGGCGGGACGAGCAGTACTTC. Translation gives CASTVGRDEQYF.

Worth noting for this clone: At one end, the junction sequence differs from germline, possibly due to a read error. V and J are TRBV28 and TRBJ2-7; a weak D match, TRBD2 (7 bases). The length of the CDR3 is 16 residues. The germline V gene has CDR1 MDHEN and CDR2 SYDVKM. The CDR3 region is CASSLNPQLTSLGGHF. CDR3 DNA sequence: TGTGCCAGCAGTTTAAACCCTCAATTGACTAGCCTGGGGGGGCACTTC.